This T cell receptor beta chain was identified during a study of technical replicates of blood from several donors. CDR1 is SGHRS, CDR2 YFSETQ, per germline. J lost 5 bases, V lost 4 bases, and 8 bases had no gene match. The CDR3 is made up of 14 amino acids. TCRdb's copy holds only in-frame clones and misses some; the assay was immunoSEQ multiplex PCR. In the table there are under 110,000 clones, 96% of which are singletons. The source of this sequence is a human donor in good health. The sequencing sample was made of T cells isolated from PBMCs. V usage is TRBV5-1 and J usage is TRBJ1-2, with 7 bases fitting TRBD1. The CDR3, as DNA: TGCGCCAGCAGCCCCCTAGGGGGCCCATATGGCTACACCTTC. This sequence encodes CASSPLGGPYGYTF.